One TCR beta chain is described in this entry. The data are from a study of beta chain features in type 1 diabetes. Turning to the study itself: The study examined around 99,000,000 sorted cells across all samples.

Each of the CD4+ naive, central memory, regulatory and stem cell-like memory populations was sorted via CD45RO/CCR7/CD25/CD127/CD95/CD27. TCRB transcripts that were expressed got sequenced, as all of the isolated RNA had been reverse transcribed. Here immunoSEQ multiplex PCR was the method, and the copy in TCRdb shows in-frame clones only, minus some. This sample has 250,000 or so clones, with 25% to 30% found just once. Germline V gene data show CDR1 as SGHVS and CDR2 as FQNEAQ. V lost 2 bases and J lost 0; bases outside the gene matches: 9. The CDR3 extends over 18 amino acids. J is TRBJ2-1 and V is TRBV7-8; TRBD1 aligns across 8 bases. The sequence was obtained from a man between 25 and 39 years old in good health. Sequenced input: central memory CD4+ T cells from blood. CDR3 region: CASSLRDRRPSSYNEQFF. The CDR3 nucleotides are TGTGCCAGCAGCTTACGGGACAGGAGGCCTTCCTCCTACAATGAGCAGTTCTTC.